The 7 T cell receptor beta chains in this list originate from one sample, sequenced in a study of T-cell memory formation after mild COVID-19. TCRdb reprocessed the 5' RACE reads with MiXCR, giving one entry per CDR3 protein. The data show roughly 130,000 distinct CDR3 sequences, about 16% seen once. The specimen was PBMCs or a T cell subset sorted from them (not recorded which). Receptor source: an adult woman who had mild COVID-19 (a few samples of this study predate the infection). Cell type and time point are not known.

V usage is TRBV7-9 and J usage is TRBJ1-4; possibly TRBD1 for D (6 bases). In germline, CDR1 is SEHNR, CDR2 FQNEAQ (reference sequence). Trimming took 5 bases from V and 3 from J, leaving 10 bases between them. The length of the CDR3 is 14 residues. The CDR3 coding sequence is TGTGCCAGCAGCCCGCCAGGGGCTAATGAAAAACTGTTTTTT. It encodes CASSPPGANEKLFF.

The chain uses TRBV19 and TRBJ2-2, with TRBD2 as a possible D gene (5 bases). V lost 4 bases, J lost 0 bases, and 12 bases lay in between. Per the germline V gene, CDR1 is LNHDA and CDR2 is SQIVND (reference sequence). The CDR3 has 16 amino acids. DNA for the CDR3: TGTGCCAGTAGTAATGGACGGGATTCGAACACCGGGGAGCTGTTTTTT. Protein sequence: CASSNGRDSNTGELFF.

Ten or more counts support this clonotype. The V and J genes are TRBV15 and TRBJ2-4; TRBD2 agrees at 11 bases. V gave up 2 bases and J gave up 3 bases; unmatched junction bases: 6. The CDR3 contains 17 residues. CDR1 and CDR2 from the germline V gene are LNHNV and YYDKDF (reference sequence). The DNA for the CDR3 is TGTGCCACCAGCAGAAGTAGCGGGAGGGAGGTCAAAAACATTCAGTACTTC. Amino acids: CATSRSSGREVKNIQYF.

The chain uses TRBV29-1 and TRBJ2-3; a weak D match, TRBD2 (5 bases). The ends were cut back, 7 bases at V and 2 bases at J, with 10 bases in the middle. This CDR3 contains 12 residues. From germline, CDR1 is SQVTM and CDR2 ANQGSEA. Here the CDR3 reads CSAQRITDTQYF. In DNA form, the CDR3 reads TGCAGCGCGCAGCGGATCACAGATACGCAGTATTTT.

CDR3 amino acids: CASSLVFRQGAYEQYF. The CDR3 bases are TGTGCCAGCAGCTTAGTTTTTAGACAGGGGGCTTACGAGCAGTACTTC. The V and J genes are TRBV7-8 and TRBJ2-7, with 10 bases identical to TRBD1. V lost 1 base, J lost 4 bases, and 7 bases stayed unmatched. The CDR3 length is 16 residues. Germline CDR1 reads SGHVS; CDR2 reads FQNEAQ.

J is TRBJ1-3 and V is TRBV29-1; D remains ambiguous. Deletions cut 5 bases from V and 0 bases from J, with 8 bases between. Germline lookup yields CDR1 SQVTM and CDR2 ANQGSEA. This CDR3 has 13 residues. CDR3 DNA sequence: TGCAGCGTTAGGGAGGGCTCTGGAAACACCATATATTTT. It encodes CSVREGSGNTIYF.

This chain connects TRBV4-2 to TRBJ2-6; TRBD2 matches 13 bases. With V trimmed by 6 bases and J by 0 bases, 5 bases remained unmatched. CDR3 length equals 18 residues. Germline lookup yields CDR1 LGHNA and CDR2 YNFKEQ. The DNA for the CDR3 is TGTGCCAGCAGATCCGGGACTAGCGGGATCTCTGGGGCCAACGTCCTGACTTTC. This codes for CASRSGTSGISGANVLTF.